This TCR beta chain emerged from a study of cytomegalovirus exposure and HLA in healthy donors (dated 2017 in TCRdb). Background for the entire study: According to an earlier analysis of around 600 of the donors, some 180 million T cells yielded 100 million or so unique TCR beta sequences and around 280 Gb of sequence data. The study combined high-throughput TCR immunosequencing, statistical association of individual TCRs with disease status, and machine learning to predict cytomegalovirus infection status. Typing coverage differed by locus: A, B, C, DRB1 and DQB1 were typed in roughly 629-630 donors, DQA1 in 500 to 550, DPA1 in roughly 590, and DPB1 in just under 480. Because of strong linkage in the cohort, roughly five DR-DQ haplotypes were treated as single units for association and clustering. To study patterns of TCR occurrence, a later analysis re-analyzed previously published TCR beta repertoires from 700 or so donors and added high-resolution HLA genotyping. Among roughly 400 genotyped donors of the cohort, an average of around 240,000 unique TCR beta nucleotide sequences were sequenced per donor, roughly 18% of them non-productive. The later analysis used no new phenotypic data to find candidate immune exposures, relying instead on TCR beta sequences and their occurrence across donors. The T cell repertoires of 670 or so subjects were profiled by immunosequencing and related to cytomegalovirus serostatus. All discovery cohort repertoires had been generated on a single sequencing platform. Approximately 310 gigabases of sequencing data and around 85 million unique TCR sequences made up an early release that covered approximately 620 HLA-typed donors. In addition to the first cohort of roughly 700 subjects, a separate validation cohort of about 120 different subjects was used. Donor age, sex, ethnicity and CMV serostatus were collected together with the repertoire data. An earlier analysis of approximately 630 of the donors applied high-throughput TCR beta sequencing to assess whether each TCR beta V gene segment acted as functional or pseudogenic. A later genetic analysis took genome-wide SNP genotypes for about 65% of the 666 donors and used that subset as a discovery cohort. Among the roughly 410 genotyped donors, approximately 81% belonged to the genetic ancestry cluster associated with self-reported Caucasian donors. The study aimed to test whether signatures of past pathogen exposure could be identified by cataloging public T cell receptors. HLA typing covered class I and class II loci at four-digit resolution.

Library prep was done by the immunoSEQ multiplex PCR assay. For the multiplex PCR, a mixture combining 60 forward primers for TCR Vbeta segments and 13 reverse primers for TCR Jbeta segments was used. Amplification of the CDR3 region of rearranged TCR beta genes was performed with a multiplex PCR assay on genomic DNA. On the Illumina HiSeq System, the amplified TCR beta libraries were sequenced as 87-base-pair reads. From the authors' description of their analysis: In a later analysis, some 80 million unique TCR beta chains were counted across the roughly 670 repertoires, and about 10 million of these chains were shared by at least two donors. Raw reads were error-corrected and collapsed into unique sequences with a nearest-neighbor algorithm that merged closely related sequences to remove PCR and sequencing errors. Alignment of CDR3 sequences to IMGT reference sequences was used to assign V, D and J gene segments. Each retained sequence needed at least a six-nucleotide match to both a V gene segment and a J gene segment. A rearrangement counted as productive if the CDR3 had no stop codons and remained in frame with V and J, and every other rearrangement counted as non-productive. Following IMGT convention, CDR3 was defined as the stretch from the second conserved V-encoded cysteine to the conserved J-encoded phenylalanine. The earlier analysis of roughly 590 of the donors excluded any sequence lacking an unambiguous match to a single V gene segment. In an earlier analysis of several hundred of the donors, V segments were called functional above 56.7% productive rearrangements and were called segregating when the between-donor standard deviation exceeded 5%. To diagnose cytomegalovirus status from the catalog of TCR beta chain sequences, a statistical classification framework was built. In a later analysis, V and J genes were assigned by comparing TCR nucleotide sequences against IMGT/GENE-DB human TR gene sequences. In a later analysis, CDR3 sequences and most-parsimonious VDJ recombination scenarios were assigned using the TCRdist pipeline. In a later analysis, each TCR beta chain was defined by its CDR3 amino acid sequence together with its V-gene family, and reads without a unique V-gene family were excluded. In a later analysis, a few hundred highly shared, low-generation-probability nucleotide sequences were removed to address suspected cross-contamination and a sequencing artifact. In a later analysis, a clonal expansion index was calculated for each public chain from normalized within-repertoire ranks of inferred template counts. In a later analysis, generation probabilities were computed using a VDJ recombination model fitted to out-of-frame rearrangements, and the results were checked against IGoR. Hypergeometric tests were used in a later analysis to score TCR-TCR, TCR-HLA and TCR-CMV co-occurrence, with a repertoire-size bias correction applied to the TCR pairs. To estimate false discovery rates, a later analysis permuted the HLA or CMV assignments 20 times. In a later analysis, co-occurring TCRs were grouped with DBSCAN, and TCRdist sequence similarity was added when clustering was performed within HLA-allele-positive subsets. Repertoires with fewer than 30,000 or more than 120,000 public chains were left out of co-occurrence clustering, as were five repertoires with anomalous nucleotide sharing. TCRdb took over this immuneACCESS table, retaining in-frame rearrangements with V and J assigned. Such tables are incomplete; in checked studies, under half of the missing clones stem from an unresolved V gene, and the remainder is unexplained. V, J and clone size reflect that table, while D and trimming were determined from the DNA. Here the sample has some 99,000 clones; about 80% occur a single time. Around 7.7% of the sample is taken by the ten largest.

This clone was counted between two and nine times. Its recognized antigen is unknown. Base qualities are not provided; no much larger clone lies one nucleotide away. In total, over 600 healthy bone marrow donors made up the cohort. At the time of sampling, every cohort member was nominally healthy, though immune exposures that went unrecorded were likely present. The donor tested CMV seropositive, placing the donor among the 250 to 350 seropositive members of the cohort. A peripheral blood sample was provided by each donor, and peripheral blood mononuclear cells were used for TCR beta sequencing. Genomic DNA was extracted from the blood cell samples with the Qiagen DNeasy Blood Extraction Kit. Overall results and qualifications from the work: A cluster of highly shared sequence variants was judged likely to be a technical artifact of the sequencing pipeline. In this cohort, only TCR beta chains were sequenced, and detectable features were limited by the absence of alpha or paired-chain data. Some IMGT-functional V segments, including TRBV6-2 and TRBV6-3, could not be told apart with the 87-base-pair reads, so those segments were excluded. Because counts were too low, seventeen rarely observed V segments, including chromosome 9 orphons, were left out of the earlier analysis of several hundred of the donors. Roughly uniform sequencing depth across donors was assumed in presence/absence analyses, although this assumption may not hold. Because HLA typing was unavailable for some donors at each locus, only the typed subset was used in association tests. In a later genetic analysis, a missense DCLRE1C variant was associated with V-gene and J-gene trimming of TCR beta chains, and the association was replicated in an independent cohort. In a later analysis, around 17,000 TCR beta sequences were associated with specific HLA alleles at a false discovery rate of 0.05. An earlier analysis of approximately 590 of the donors showed that most TCR beta V segments appeared in productive rearrangements either about 90% or about 30% of the time, which broadly matched IMGT annotations. Three of the identified cytomegalovirus-associated TCR beta chains were confirmed in vitro to be specific for cytomegalovirus antigens. In a later analysis, the rate of TCR association differed among HLA loci, with DRB1 alleles having the most associated TCRs and HLA-C alleles having the fewest. Linkage disequilibrium might explain the correlated functional status among segregating V segments, but an unknown experimental factor could not be excluded. A later analysis reported that several top co-occurrence clusters appeared linked to parvovirus B19, influenza, CMV and Epstein-Barr virus. Assigning TCR associations to individual alleles was difficult when HLA alleles, especially DR and DQ, strongly co-occurred. Across donors, most TCR sequences were observed very rarely, whereas some public TCRs were present in many individuals. In a later analysis, most CMV-associated TCR beta chains were found to appear HLA-restricted, with HLA associations seemingly driven largely by CMV exposure. In a later genetic analysis, fewer N-insertions in productive TCRs were reported among donors in an Asian-associated ancestry cluster than the approximately 670-donor mean. A later analysis found that HLA-associated TCR beta chains were more clonally expanded and had lower generation probabilities than equally common non-associated chains. CMV serostatus was the only immune exposure information available for the cohort. The study listed 164 TCR beta chains as associated with cytomegalovirus. The authors suggested that the approach could potentially be generalized to other disease states and immunological phenotypes. In both the original and validation cohorts, the classifier was reported to diagnose cytomegalovirus status with high specificity and sensitivity. A further reported finding was that TCR beta sequences accurately predicted the HLA-A and HLA-B alleles for most subjects in the first cohort.

Trimming removed 0 bases from V and 4 bases from J; the gene matches leave 9 bases unexplained. For CDR1 and CDR2, the germline V gene lists SGDLS and YYNGEE. The CDR3, from cysteine to phenylalanine, totals 17 residues. Only the CDR3 part of the read is kept: 51 bases, read in frame from the first base. The clonotype comes from a woman aged 50 to 60 in good health and CMV-seropositive. The V and J segments used are TRBV9 and TRBJ2-1; 8 of the junction bases match TRBD2. The sequencing sample was made of PBMCs. The bases are TGTGCCAGCAGCGTAGGGACGAGCGGGAGTGCTTACAATGAGCAGTTCTTC. It is translated as CASSVGTSGSAYNEQFF.